A selection of T cell receptor beta chains follows, all from one sample in a study of blood T cell repertoires in COVID-19. TCRdb's copy holds only in-frame clones and misses some; the assay was immunoSEQ multiplex PCR. The repertoire holds about 260,000 clones, with 85% to 90% as singletons. The sample taken for sequencing was PBMCs or T cells enriched from blood (not recorded which). Every receptor here comes from a young woman who had recovered from COVID-19. Both conserved end residues are part of each CDR3.

>TRBJ1-1|TRBV12-3/TRBV12-4|13
CASSLQGNTEAFF
>TRBJ1-4|TRBV27|14
CASRRTGSNEKLFF
>TRBJ1-6|TRBV27|15
CASSPQTGGWAPLHF
>TRBJ1-3|TRBV12-5|16
CASGLGQGVSGNTIYF
>TRBJ2-7|TRBV28|11
CASSRTVEQYF
>TRBJ1-4|TRBV19|15
CASSNRAGGVEKLFF
>TRBJ1-4|TRBV11-1|12
CASSLLGEKLFF
>TRBJ1-1|TRBV7-9|12
CASSWTPSEAFF
>TRBJ1-2|TRBV2|13
CASSADRGYGYTF
>TRBJ1-1|TRBV9|14
CASTAGGRNTEAFF
>TRBJ1-1|TRBV11-2|14
CASSPGQGASEAFF
>TRBJ1-6|TRBV7-8|16
CASSSMTGLLSSPLHF
>TRBJ1-1|TRBV5-1|15
CASSAVPGQVTEVFF
>TRBJ1-1|TRBV27|11
CASRRDRQAFF
>TRBJ2-3|TRBV19|15
CASKRLAIGTDTQYF
>TRBJ1-2|TRBV27|13
CASSSDRGQGYTF
>TRBJ1-6|TRBV2|14
CASIKGARNSPLHF
>TRBJ2-7|TRBV12-3/TRBV12-4|13
CASNFGGSYEQYF
>TRBJ1-1|TRBV10-3|13
CAISDSGTGVAFF
>TRBJ2-2|TRBV5-1|12
CASSRGTGELFF
>TRBJ1-2|TRBV5-5|11
CASSFEYGYTF
>TRBJ1-2|TRBV29-1|12
CSVVGGLGGYTF
>TRBJ1-1|TRBV10-2|15
CASSDLGTSNTEAFF
>TRBJ2-3|TRBV7-9|15
CASSLVTGPTDTQYF
>TRBJ1-6|TRBV18|15
CASSPQGAGNSPLHF
>TRBJ1-2|TRBV15|14
CATSRAGQGTGYTF
>TRBJ1-5|TRBV6-2/TRBV6-3|13
CASSQGIHQPQHF
>TRBJ2-6|TRBV20-1|14
CSASVGVGANVLTF
>TRBJ1-1|TRBV27|12
CASRYGQTEAFF
>TRBJ1-5|TRBV7-8|18
CASSLRRGDVFLNQPQHF
>TRBJ2-2|TRBV4-2|17
CASSRHRGIMDTGELFF
>TRBJ1-5|TRBV6-1|14
CASSEAGLLQPQHF
>TRBJ2-1|TRBV29-1|13
CSVEGLVGDEQFF
>TRBJ2-7|TRBV5-6|14
CASSLPHRGDEQYF
>TRBJ2-5|TRBV3-1/TRBV3-2|16
CASSPRGTSRFGTQYF
>TRBJ2-5|TRBV18|14
CASSPTGGFETQYF
>TRBJ2-7|TRBV7-8|15
CASSLATGMFFEQYF
>TRBJ2-7|TRBV7-8|14
CASSLGDLNYEQYF
>TRBJ1-2|TRBV7-9|14
CASSLGPVLYGYTF
>TRBJ2-5|TRBV11-2|14
CASSFLAGRETQYF
>TRBJ2-7|TRBV19|15
CASSYGQGMWYEQYF
>TRBJ1-4|TRBV10-1|15
CASSETGTGDEKLFF
>TRBJ2-1|TRBV15|15
CATSRVAGGYSEQFF
>TRBJ2-3|TRBV5-1|14
CASSLATVLDTQYF
>TRBJ2-7|TRBV11-2|16
CASSPTEEGLAYEQYF
>TRBJ1-2|TRBV4-1|15
CASSPNYRDRYGYTF
>TRBJ1-1|TRBV14|13
CASSQDADTEAFF